Following are 17 T cell receptor beta chains from one sample sequenced in a study of breast tumors, draining lymph nodes, adjacent tissues. TCRdb ran MiXCR on the multiplex PCR reads and lists one entry per CDR3 protein. The table shows 200,000 to 300,000 distinct CDR3 sequences, with around 30% occurring only once. The lymph nodes were axillary draining lymph nodes from breast cancer patients. The sequencing input was axillary lymph node tissue. The source is a female donor with breast cancer. Some clones in this sample may be carry-over from other donors' samples.

The rearrangement joins TRBV13 to TRBJ2-7; 7 bases match TRBD1. Germline CDR1 PRHDT, CDR2 FYEKMQ (reference sequence). The V and J ends lost 5 bases and 12 bases, in that order; junction bases with no gene match: 7. CDR3 length equals 11 residues. In nucleotides, the CDR3 is TGTGCCAGCAGCATCGACAGGGTCACGTACTTC. Its translation: CASSIDRVTYF. Drawing the rest from reference TRBV13 and TRBJ2-7, the complete variable domain is AAGVIQSPRHLIKEKRETATLKCYPIPRHDTVYWYQQGPGQDPQFLISFYEKMQSDKGSIPDRFSAQQFSDYHSELNMSSLELGDSALYFCASSIDRVTYFGPGTRLTVT.

The table lists this clonotype with many counts. The chain couples TRBV5-1 to TRBJ2-7; 11 bases are a match to TRBD2. With V trimmed by 5 bases and J by 0 bases, 1 base remained unmatched. This CDR3 has 14 residues. Looked up from germline, CDR1 is SGHRS and CDR2 is YFSETQ. The CDR3 loop reads CASSTSGSSYEQYF. The CDR3 region has the DNA TGCGCCAGCAGTACTAGCGGGAGCTCCTACGAGCAGTACTTC.

The chain combines TRBV18 with TRBJ1-3; unclear D gene. CDR3 length: 16 amino acids. V gave up 2 bases and J gave up 0 bases, with 11 bases separating them. Germline lookup yields CDR1 KGHSH and CDR2 LQKENI. CDR3: CASSPRVPSSGNTIYF. The CDR3 nucleotides read TGTGCCAGCTCACCAAGGGTCCCGAGCTCTGGAAACACCATATATTTT.

This clonotype appeared many times. The rearrangement joins TRBV24-1 to TRBJ2-3; D is possibly TRBD2 (6 bases). V lost 0 bases and J lost 5, with 20 bases in between. This CDR3 region has 18 residues. In germline, CDR1 is KGHDR, CDR2 SFDVKD. The CDR3 is CATSDLDRGTLVGDTQYF. The CDR3 coding sequence is TGTGCCACCAGTGATTTGGATCGGGGGACCCTAGTTGGAGATACGCAGTATTTT.

This clonotype was detected ten times or more. V and J are TRBV19 and TRBJ2-2, with 10 bases lining up with TRBD1. Germline CDR1 reads LNHDA; CDR2 reads SQIVND (reference sequence). The V segment lost 6 bases and the J segment 6 bases; nucleotides outside the gene matches: 10. CDR3 length: 16 residues. Here the CDR3 DNA reads TGTGCCAGTAGCATCGAAGACAGGGGGCGCGCCGGGGAGCTGTTTTTT. Encoded protein: CASSIEDRGRAGELFF.

Of note for this clonotype: A single base separates this from a much larger clone, so it may be a read error. The chain is built from TRBV19 and TRBJ2-1, with a weak D call TRBD2 (6 bases). The germline V gene has CDR1 LNHDA and CDR2 SQIVND (reference sequence). The CDR3 spans 13 residues. CDR3 region: CASLASDYNERFF. The CDR3 region has the DNA TGTGCCAGCCTAGCGAGCGACTATAATGAGCGGTTCTTC. Together with reference TRBV19 and TRBJ2-1, the CDR3 gives the full variable domain: DGGITQSPKYLFRKEGQNVTLSCEQNLNHDAMYWYRQDPGQGLRLIYYSQIVNDFQKGDIAEGYSVSREKKESFPLTVTSAQKNPTAFYLCASLASDYNERFFGPGTRLTVL.

The CDR3 loop is CASSAPGTRAFYTVAQYF. CDR3 sequence (DNA): TGTGCCAGCAGCGCCCCCGGGACTAGAGCCTTCTACACAGTTGCGCAGTATTTT. The chain uses TRBV5-6 and TRBJ2-3; 8 positions match TRBD2. The CDR3 is 18 residues long. Germline assignment: CDR1 SGHDT and CDR2 YYEEEE. The V gene end was trimmed by 4 bases and the J gene end by 10 bases; junction bases not matched to a gene: 23. Full variable domain (rest looked up from reference TRBV5-6 and TRBJ2-3): DAGVTQSPTHLIKTRGQQVTLRCSPKSGHDTVSWYQQALGQGPQFIFQYYEEEERQRGNFPDRFSGHQFPNYSSELNVNALLLGDSALYLCASSAPGTRAFYTVAQYFGPGTRLTVL.

In its sample, this clonotype was seen many times. The chain couples TRBV7-9 to TRBJ1-4; 7 bases align to TRBD1. The germline CDR1 and CDR2 sequences are SEHNR and FQNEAQ (reference sequence). This CDR3 comprises 15 residues. The V segment lost 5 bases and the J segment 7 bases; nucleotides outside the gene matches: 10. The CDR3 bases are TGTGCCAGCAGCAAACGACAGGGTCGAGCTGAAAAACTGTTTTTT. Translated: CASSKRQGRAEKLFF.

The sample holds many counts of this clonotype. V gene TRBV6-2 or TRBV6-3 combines with J gene TRBJ1-4, with D perhaps TRBD1 (6 bases). Germline CDR1 reads MNHEY; CDR2 reads SVGEGT. The CDR3 sequence is 11 residues long. Trimming removed 11 bases from V and 8 bases from J, with 12 bases in between. The CDR3 is CAVRDTEKLFF. As DNA, the CDR3 is TGTGCCGTCCGGGACACCGAAAAACTGTTTTTT.

DNA for the CDR3: TGCGCCAGCAGTGACATAGCGGGACCGAGTACAGATACGCAGTATTTT. It is translated as CASSDIAGPSTDTQYF. V usage is TRBV10-1 and J usage is TRBJ2-3, with 8 bases lining up with TRBD2. Germline V lookup: CDR1 WNHNN, CDR2 SYGVQD (reference sequence). The junction had 8 bases not matched to a gene; V was cut back by 3 bases and J by 3 bases. This CDR3 is 16 amino acids long.

The chain links TRBV27 to TRBJ1-2; D gene ambiguous. V was pared by 3 bases and J by 0 bases, with 11 bases between. Germline values: CDR1 MNHEY, CDR2 SMNVEV (reference sequence). This CDR3 region has 15 residues. The CDR3, as DNA: TGTGCCAGCAGTTTCACGGCACGAGCTAACTATGGCTACACCTTC. Its protein is CASSFTARANYGYTF.

This clonotype was detected once. It is unclear where the CDR3 begins or ends on the DNA, so no DNA is shown, and the CDR3 is as TCRdb lists it. V usage is TRBV24-1 and J usage is TRBJ2-3; the D call in the table, TRBD2, was not verified against the DNA. The CDR3 numbers 17 amino acids, ends counted. Looked up from germline, CDR1 is KGHDR and CDR2 is SFDVKD. CDR3 sequence: CASSTSGVSLSTDTQYF.

This clonotype occurred many times. The rearrangement links TRBV6-5 to TRBJ1-2, with no clear D. Germline CDR1 and CDR2: MNHEY and SVGAGI. Trimming stripped 6 bases from V and 6 bases from J, with 17 bases between. The CDR3 has 14 residues. CDR3 sequence: CASSRTTDGNGYTF. CDR3 DNA: TGTGCCAGCAGCCGCACCACGGACGGAAATGGCTACACCTTC.

J is TRBJ2-2 and V is TRBV3-1, with 8 positions matching TRBD2. Germline V CDR1 and CDR2: LGHDT, YNNKEL (reference sequence). This CDR3 is built from 18 residues. J was trimmed by 4 bases and V by 6 bases; bases with no gene match: 16. The CDR3 bases are TGTGCCAGCAGTCGCAAGGGCAAACTAGCGGTCCGCACCGGGGAGCTGTTTTTT. Its translation: CASSRKGKLAVRTGELFF.

This clonotype occurred many times. The rearrangement links TRBV11-2 to TRBJ1-1, with D possibly being TRBD1 (6 bases). From germline, CDR1 is SGHAT and CDR2 FQNNGV. This CDR3 contains 14 residues. The V end was cut by 9 bases, the J end by 2 bases, with 16 bases between. CDR3 sequence reads: CASLMGGENTEAFF. The CDR3 nucleotides are TGTGCCAGTCTGATGGGGGGCGAAAACACTGAAGCTTTCTTT. The full variable domain, its missing parts supplied by reference TRBV11-2 and TRBJ1-1, is EAGVAQSPRYKIIEKRQSVAFWCNPISGHATLYWYQQILGQGPKLLIQFQNNGVVDDSQLPKDRFSAERLKGVDSTLKIQPAKLEDSAVYLCASLMGGENTEAFFGQGTRLTVV.

This clonotype has just a few counts. This may be a read error: a much more frequent sequence differs by one nucleotide. V and J are TRBV20-1 and TRBJ2-5, with TRBD2 matching 14 bases. Trimming cost V 2 bases and J 3 bases; bases outside gene matches: 5. The CDR3 extends over 16 amino acids. Germline CDR1 is DFQATT and CDR2 is SNEGSKA (reference sequence). The CDR3 nucleotides are TGCAGTGCTAGAAAGGGACTAGCGGGAGCGGAAGAGACCCAGTACTTC. Its translation is CSARKGLAGAEETQYF.

The table lists this clonotype with many counts. This CDR3 is CATSREGGLIEKLFF. CDR3 nucleotide sequence: TGTGCCACCAGCAGAGAGGGGGGACTAATTGAAAAACTGTTTTTT. The chain uses TRBV15 and TRBJ1-4; maybe TRBD1 (5 bases). The germline V and J ends were trimmed by 0 bases and 7 bases, with 12 bases remaining between them. This CDR3 contains 15 residues. Looked up from germline, CDR1 is LNHNV and CDR2 is YYDKDF (reference sequence). The full variable domain, completed using reference TRBV15 and TRBJ1-4, is DAMVIQNPRYQVTQFGKPVTLSCSQTLNHNVMYWYQQKSSQAPKLLFHYYDKDFNNEADTPDNFQSRRPNTSFCFLDIRSPGLGDTAMYLCATSREGGLIEKLFFGSGTQLSVL.